This T cell receptor beta chain was found in a study of T-cell memory formation after mild COVID-19. About the study: Largely, the TCR clusters proved donor specific. Study conclusions and caveats: The appearance of some responding clones in pre-infection memory suggested that cross-reactive memory joined.

CDR1 is KGHDR, CDR2 SFDVKD, per germline. V lost 3 bases and J 3 bases, leaving 14 bases between the germline ends. The CDR3 has 15 amino acids. This clonotype was counted a few times. The antigen is undetermined. Each CDR3 protein is one row after TCRdb ran MiXCR on the 5' RACE reads. The table has fewer than 700,000 distinct CDR3 sequences, approximately 19% seen once. Source material: PBMCs or a T cell subset sorted from them (not recorded which). The chain employs TRBV24-1 and TRBJ2-7; D is uncertain. This clonotype was obtained from an adult woman who had mild COVID-19 (a few samples of this study predate the infection). Cell type and time point are not known. The CDR3 DNA is TGTGCCACCAGTGATGCGGATCGAAGAGTCTACGAGCAGTACTTC. This codes for CATSDADRRVYEQYF.